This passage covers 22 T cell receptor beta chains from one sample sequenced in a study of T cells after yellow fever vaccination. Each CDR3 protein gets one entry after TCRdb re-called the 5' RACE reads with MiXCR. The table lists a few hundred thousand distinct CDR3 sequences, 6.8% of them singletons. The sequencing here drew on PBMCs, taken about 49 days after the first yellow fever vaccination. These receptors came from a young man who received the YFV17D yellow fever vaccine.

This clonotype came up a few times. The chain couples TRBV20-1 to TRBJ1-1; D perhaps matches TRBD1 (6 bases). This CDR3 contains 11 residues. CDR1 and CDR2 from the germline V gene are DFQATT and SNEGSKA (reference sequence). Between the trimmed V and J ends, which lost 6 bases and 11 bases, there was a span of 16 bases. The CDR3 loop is CSAPKGRGAFF. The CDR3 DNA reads TGCAGTGCCCCTAAGGGTAGGGGGGCTTTCTTT.

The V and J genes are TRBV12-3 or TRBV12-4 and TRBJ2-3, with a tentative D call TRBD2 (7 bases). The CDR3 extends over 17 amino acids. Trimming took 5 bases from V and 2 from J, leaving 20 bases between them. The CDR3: CASSPQPAGALTDTQYF. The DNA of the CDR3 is TGTGCCAGCAGTCCCCAACCGGCGGGGGCCCTCACAGATACGCAGTATTTT.

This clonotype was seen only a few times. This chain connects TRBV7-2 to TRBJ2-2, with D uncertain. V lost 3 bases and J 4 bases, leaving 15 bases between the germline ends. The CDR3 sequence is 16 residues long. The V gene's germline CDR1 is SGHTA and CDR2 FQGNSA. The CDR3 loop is CASSFYNGPTTGELFF. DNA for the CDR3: TGTGCCAGCAGCTTCTATAACGGCCCGACCACCGGGGAGCTGTTTTTT.

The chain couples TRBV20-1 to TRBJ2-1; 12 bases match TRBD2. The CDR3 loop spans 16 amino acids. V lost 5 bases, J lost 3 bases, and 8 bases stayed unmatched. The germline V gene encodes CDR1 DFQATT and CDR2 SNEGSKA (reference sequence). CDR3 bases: TGCAGTGCTCCTCCAAGGACTAGCGGGGACTACAATGAGCAGTTCTTC. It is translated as CSAPPRTSGDYNEQFF.

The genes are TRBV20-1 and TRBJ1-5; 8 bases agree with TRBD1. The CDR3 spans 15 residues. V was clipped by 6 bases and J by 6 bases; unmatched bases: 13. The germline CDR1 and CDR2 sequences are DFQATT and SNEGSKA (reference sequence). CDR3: CSAEGGTGGVQPQHF. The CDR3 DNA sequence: TGCAGTGCGGAGGGGGGGACAGGAGGAGTTCAGCCCCAGCATTTT.

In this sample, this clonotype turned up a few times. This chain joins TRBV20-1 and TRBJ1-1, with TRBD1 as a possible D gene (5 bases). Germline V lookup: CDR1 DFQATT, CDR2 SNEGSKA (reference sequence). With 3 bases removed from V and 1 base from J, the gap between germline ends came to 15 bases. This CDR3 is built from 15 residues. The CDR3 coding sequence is TGCAGTGCTAGCCCCCCGAGGGGCGAGAACACTGAAGCTTTCTTT. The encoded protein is CSASPPRGENTEAFF.

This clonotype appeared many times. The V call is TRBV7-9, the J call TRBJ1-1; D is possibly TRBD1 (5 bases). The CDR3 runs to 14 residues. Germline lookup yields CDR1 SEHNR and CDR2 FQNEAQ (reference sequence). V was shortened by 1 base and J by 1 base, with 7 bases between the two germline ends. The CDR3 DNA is TGTGCCAGCAGCTTAGTCACAGGGAACACTGAAGCTTTCTTT. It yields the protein CASSLVTGNTEAFF.

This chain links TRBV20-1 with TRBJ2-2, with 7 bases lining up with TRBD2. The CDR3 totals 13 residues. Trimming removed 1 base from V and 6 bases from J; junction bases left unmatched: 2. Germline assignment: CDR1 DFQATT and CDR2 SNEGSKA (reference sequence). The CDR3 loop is CSARGGGSGELFF. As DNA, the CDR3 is TGCAGTGCTAGAGGCGGGGGTTCCGGGGAGCTGTTTTTT.

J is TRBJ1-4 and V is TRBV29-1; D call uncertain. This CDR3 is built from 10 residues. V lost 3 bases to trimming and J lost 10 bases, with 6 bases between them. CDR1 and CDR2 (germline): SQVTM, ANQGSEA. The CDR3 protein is CSVDVGKLFF. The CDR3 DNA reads TGCAGCGTTGACGTCGGAAAACTGTTTTTT.

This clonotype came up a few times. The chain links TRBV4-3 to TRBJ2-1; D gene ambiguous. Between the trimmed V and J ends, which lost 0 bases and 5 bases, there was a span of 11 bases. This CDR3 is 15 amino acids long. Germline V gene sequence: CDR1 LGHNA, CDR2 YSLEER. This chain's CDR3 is CASSQDLLWDNEQFF. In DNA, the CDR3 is TGCGCCAGCAGCCAAGATTTACTCTGGGACAATGAGCAGTTCTTC.

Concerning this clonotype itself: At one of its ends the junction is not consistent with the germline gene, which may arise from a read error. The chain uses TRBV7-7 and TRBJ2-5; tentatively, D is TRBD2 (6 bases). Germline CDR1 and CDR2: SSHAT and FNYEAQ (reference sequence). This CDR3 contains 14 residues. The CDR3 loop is CASSLGRPQETQYF. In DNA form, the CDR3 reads TGTGCTAGCAGCCTCGGGAGACCCCAAGAGACCCAGTACTTC.

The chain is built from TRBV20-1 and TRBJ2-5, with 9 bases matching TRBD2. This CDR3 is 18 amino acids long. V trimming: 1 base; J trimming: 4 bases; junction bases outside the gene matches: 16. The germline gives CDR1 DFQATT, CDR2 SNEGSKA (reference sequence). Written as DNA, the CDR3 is TGCAGTGCTAGAGTCCAAGGCGGGGGGGCGCAGATTCGAGAGACCCAGTACTTC. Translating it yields CSARVQGGGAQIRETQYF.

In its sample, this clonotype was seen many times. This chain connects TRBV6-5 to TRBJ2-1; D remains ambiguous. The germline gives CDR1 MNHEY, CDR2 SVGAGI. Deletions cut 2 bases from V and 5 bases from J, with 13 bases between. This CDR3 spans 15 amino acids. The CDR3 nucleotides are TGTGCCAGCAGTTACCAAAGGGTGGGGAACAATGAGCAGTTCTTC. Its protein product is CASSYQRVGNNEQFF.

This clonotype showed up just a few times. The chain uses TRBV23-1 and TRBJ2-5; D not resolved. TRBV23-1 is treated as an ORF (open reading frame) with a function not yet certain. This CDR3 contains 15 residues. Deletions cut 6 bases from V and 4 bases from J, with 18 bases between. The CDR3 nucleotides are TGCGCCAGCAGGCAGCAGCAGCGCCAAGCAGAGACCCAGTACTTC. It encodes CASRQQQRQAETQYF.

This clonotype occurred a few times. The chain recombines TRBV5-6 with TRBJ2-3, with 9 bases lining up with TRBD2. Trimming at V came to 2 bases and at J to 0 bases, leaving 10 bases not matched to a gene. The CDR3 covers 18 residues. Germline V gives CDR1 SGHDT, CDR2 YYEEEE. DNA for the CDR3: TGTGCCAGCAGCTTTCGTCTAGCGGGACTCTCTAGCACAGATACGCAGTATTTT. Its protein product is CASSFRLAGLSSTDTQYF.

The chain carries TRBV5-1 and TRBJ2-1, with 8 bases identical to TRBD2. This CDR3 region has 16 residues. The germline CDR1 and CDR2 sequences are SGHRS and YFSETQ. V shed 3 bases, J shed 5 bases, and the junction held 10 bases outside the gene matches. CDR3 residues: CASSSTGTSKDNEQFF. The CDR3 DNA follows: TGCGCCAGCAGCTCCACCGGGACTAGTAAGGACAATGAGCAGTTCTTC.

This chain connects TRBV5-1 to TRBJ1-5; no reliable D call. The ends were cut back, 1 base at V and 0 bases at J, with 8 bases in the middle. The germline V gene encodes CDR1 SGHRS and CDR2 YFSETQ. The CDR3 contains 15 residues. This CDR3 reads CASSLSEGSNQPQHF. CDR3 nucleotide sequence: TGCGCCAGCAGCTTGTCCGAGGGTAGCAATCAGCCCCAGCATTTT.

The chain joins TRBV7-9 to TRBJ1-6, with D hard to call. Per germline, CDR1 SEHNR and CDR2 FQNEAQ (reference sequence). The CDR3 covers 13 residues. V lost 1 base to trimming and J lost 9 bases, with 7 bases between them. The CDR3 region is CASSLESSSPLHF. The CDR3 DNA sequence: TGTGCCAGCAGCTTAGAATCTTCTTCACCCCTCCACTTT.

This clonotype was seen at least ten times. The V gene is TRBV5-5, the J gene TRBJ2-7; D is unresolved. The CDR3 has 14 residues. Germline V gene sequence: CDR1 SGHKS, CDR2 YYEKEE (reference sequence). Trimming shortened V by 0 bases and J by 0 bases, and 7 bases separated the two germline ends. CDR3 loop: CASSLADGSYEQYV. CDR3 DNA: TGTGCCAGCAGCTTGGCCGACGGCTCCTACGAGCAGTACGTC.

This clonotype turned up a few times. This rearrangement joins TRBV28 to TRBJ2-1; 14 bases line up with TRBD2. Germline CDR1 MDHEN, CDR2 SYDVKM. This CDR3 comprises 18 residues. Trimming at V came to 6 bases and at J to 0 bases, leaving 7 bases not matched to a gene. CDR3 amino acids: CASRVAGTSGGSYNEQFF. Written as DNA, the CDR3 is TGTGCCAGCAGAGTAGCCGGGACTAGCGGGGGCTCCTACAATGAGCAGTTCTTC.

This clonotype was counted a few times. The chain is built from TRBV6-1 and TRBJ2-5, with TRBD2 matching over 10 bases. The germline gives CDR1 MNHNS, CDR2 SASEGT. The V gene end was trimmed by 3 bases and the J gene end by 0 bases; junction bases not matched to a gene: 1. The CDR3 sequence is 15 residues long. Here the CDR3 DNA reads TGTGCCAGCAGTGATAGCGGGGGGTACCAAGAGACCCAGTACTTC. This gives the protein CASSDSGGYQETQYF.

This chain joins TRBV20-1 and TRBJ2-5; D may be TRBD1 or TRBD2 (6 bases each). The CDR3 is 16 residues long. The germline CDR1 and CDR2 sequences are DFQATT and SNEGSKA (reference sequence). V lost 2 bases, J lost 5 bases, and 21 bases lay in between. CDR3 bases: TGCAGTGCTAGAAAGTCTTGGAACGGGGGCTGGGAGACCCAGTACTTC. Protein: CSARKSWNGGWETQYF.